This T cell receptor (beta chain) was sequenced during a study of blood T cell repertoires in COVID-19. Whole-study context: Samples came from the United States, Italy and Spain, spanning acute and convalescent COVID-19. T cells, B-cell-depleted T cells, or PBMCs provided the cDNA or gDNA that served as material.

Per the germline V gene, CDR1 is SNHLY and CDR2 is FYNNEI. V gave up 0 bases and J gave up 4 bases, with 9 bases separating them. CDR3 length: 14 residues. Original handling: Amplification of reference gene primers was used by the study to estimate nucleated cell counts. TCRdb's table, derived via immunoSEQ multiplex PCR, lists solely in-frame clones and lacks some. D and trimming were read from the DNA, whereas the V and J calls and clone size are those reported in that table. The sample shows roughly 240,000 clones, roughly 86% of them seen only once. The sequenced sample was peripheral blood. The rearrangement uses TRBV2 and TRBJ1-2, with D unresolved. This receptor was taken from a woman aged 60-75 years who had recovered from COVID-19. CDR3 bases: TGTGCCAGCAGTGAAGCTGTGGCAATCTATGGCTACACCTTC. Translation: CASSEAVAIYGYTF.